The present TCR beta chain was sequenced within a study of blood T cell repertoires in COVID-19. Study summary: The United States, Italy and Spain were the sources of the acute and convalescent COVID-19 samples. Nucleic acid was either cDNA or gDNA, and it came from T cells, B-cell-depleted T cells, or PBMCs.

Authors' data handling: Estimation of nucleated cell counts relied on the amplification of reference gene primers. TCRdb's table, derived via immunoSEQ multiplex PCR, lists solely in-frame clones and lacks some. That table is the source of V, J and clone size, and D and trimming were worked out from the DNA. Among hundreds of thousands of clones listed, roughly 89% were seen once. Participants' own reports of clinical history determined their cohort assignment. This CDR3 is 14 amino acids long. Germline V gene data show CDR1 as KGHSH and CDR2 as LQKENI. V lost 4 bases to trimming and J lost 1 base; unmatched junction nucleotides: 4.

The sequence was obtained from a middle-aged woman who had recovered from COVID-19. The sequencing input was PBMCs or T cells enriched from blood (not recorded which). The chain uses TRBV18 and TRBJ2-7, with TRBD1 matching 7 bases. CDR3 region: CASSLDRVSYEQYF. CDR3 in DNA: TGTGCCAGCTCACTCGACAGGGTATCCTACGAGCAGTACTTC.